Below, 24 T cell receptor beta chains from the same sample are listed, as sequenced in a study of blood T cell repertoires in COVID-19. Measured with immunoSEQ multiplex PCR; TCRdb has only the in-frame clones, and not every one. The sample gives approximately 170,000 clones, about 84% of which show up once; 10% to 15% is in the top ten. Material: PBMCs or T cells enriched from blood (not recorded which). The receptor set was obtained from a man over 45 who had recovered from COVID-19.

The chain carries TRBV3-1 (or the pseudogene TRBV3-2) and TRBJ1-1; a possible D gene is TRBD1 (5 bases). V lost 5 bases to trimming and J lost 11 bases, with 18 bases between them. The germline V gene encodes CDR1 LGHDT and CDR2 YNNKEL (reference sequence). There are 13 residues in the CDR3. CDR3 bases: TGTGCCAGCAGCGACGGAGGGGACGGCCGGGCTTTCTTT. Amino acids: CASSDGGDGRAFF.

Sample share makes this clone medium-sized (0.01 to 0.1%). The chain's CDR3 is CASSLRPTSIPYEQYF. The CDR3 DNA reads TGTGCCAGCAGCTTGCGCCCGACTAGTATCCCCTACGAGCAGTACTTC. This chain joins TRBV5-4 and TRBJ2-7; a possible D gene is TRBD2 (6 bases). Germline V gene data show CDR1 as SGHNT and CDR2 as YYREEE (reference sequence). This CDR3 region has 16 residues. V shed 1 base and J shed 2 bases, with 16 bases lying between them.

The genes are TRBV7-8 and TRBJ1-3, with 7 bases matching TRBD1. CDR1 and CDR2 from the germline V gene are SGHVS and FQNEAQ. CDR3 length equals 16 residues. The V segment lost 9 bases and the J segment 4 bases; nucleotides outside the gene matches: 15. The CDR3 bases are TGTGCCAGTGGGGAGAGGGCAGGGGGTGCCGGAAACACCATATATTTT. This translates into CASGERAGGAGNTIYF.

The sample holds a few counts of this clone. This chain connects TRBV29-1 to TRBJ1-4; the match to TRBD1 covers 7 bases. V shed 2 bases, J shed 7 bases, and the junction held 4 bases outside the gene matches. Germline V lookup: CDR1 SQVTM, CDR2 ANQGSEA. The CDR3 covers 13 residues. The CDR3 nucleotides read TGCAGCGTTGAACGACAGGGCGCTGAAAAACTGTTTTTT. It specifies CSVERQGAEKLFF.

The chain uses TRBV18 and TRBJ1-2; 9 nucleotides match TRBD1. The CDR3 consists of 13 residues. In germline, CDR1 is KGHSH, CDR2 LQKENI. Trimming took 4 bases from V and 7 from J; bases not matched to a gene: 4. Here the CDR3 DNA reads TGTGCCAGCTCACGGGACAGGGATTCTGGCTACACCTTC. Encoded protein: CASSRDRDSGYTF.

The CDR3 sequence is CASSRQGGPEAFF. The CDR3 region has the DNA TGTGCCAGCAGCCGACAGGGGGGGCCTGAAGCTTTCTTT. This chain joins TRBV7-9 and TRBJ1-1, with 9 bases matching TRBD1. The germline CDR1 and CDR2 sequences are SEHNR and FQNEAQ (reference sequence). The CDR3 is 13 residues long. The trim removed 5 bases at V and 6 bases at J, leaving 4 bases unmatched.

This clone was detected once. The same CDR3 also results from other DNA sequences found in this sample. The V call is TRBV3-1 (or the pseudogene TRBV3-2), the J call TRBJ1-5; tentative D call: TRBD1 (5 bases). Between the trimmed V and J ends, which lost 4 bases and 7 bases, there was a span of 14 bases. The CDR3 covers 14 residues. Germline lookup yields CDR1 LGHDT and CDR2 YNNKEL (reference sequence). CDR3 DNA: TGTGCCAGCAGCCCCCTCCGGGGGGGACAGCCCCAGCATTTT. It encodes CASSPLRGGQPQHF.

The chain recombines TRBV29-1 with TRBJ1-2, with TRBD1 identical over 8 bases. This CDR3 spans 18 amino acids. After removal of 3 bases from V and 2 bases from J, the junction contained 17 bases not matched to a gene. Germline CDR1 SQVTM, CDR2 ANQGSEA. The CDR3 reads CSVDPPPTGAPLNYGYTF. DNA of the CDR3: TGCAGCGTTGATCCGCCCCCGACAGGGGCCCCTCTCAACTATGGCTACACCTTC.

This clone was observed a handful of times. CDR3 in DNA: TGTGCCAGCTTCGACGGGGCGGGAGGGAATCAGCCCCAGCATTTT. It is translated as CASFDGAGGNQPQHF. This chain links TRBV6-5 with TRBJ1-5, with D possibly TRBD1 on 5 matching bases. CDR3 length: 15 residues. Looked up from germline, CDR1 is MNHEY and CDR2 is SVGAGI. V lost 8 bases and J 4 bases, leaving 18 bases between the germline ends.

In its sample, this clone was seen once. CDR3 in DNA: TGCAGTGCTAGTGTTGCGGGGAGCCAAGAGACCCAGTACTTC. Protein product: CSASVAGSQETQYF. V usage is TRBV20-1 and J usage is TRBJ2-5; D perhaps matches TRBD2 (6 bases). Germline assignment: CDR1 DFQATT and CDR2 SNEGSKA (reference sequence). The CDR3 is 14 amino acids. V was clipped by 3 bases and J by 1 base, with 12 bases between them.

The chain combines TRBV5-1 with TRBJ2-3, with D unresolved. Trimming stripped 2 bases from V and 1 base from J, with 8 bases between. The CDR3 spans 14 residues. Germline V gene lookup returns CDR1 SGHRS and CDR2 YFSETQ. For the CDR3, the DNA is TGCGCCAGCAGCTTTATCTTCGGCACAGATACGCAGTATTTT. This codes for CASSFIFGTDTQYF.

The chain has TRBV7-9 and TRBJ1-6; perhaps TRBD1 as D (6 bases). The CDR3 consists of 15 residues. Germline CDR1 is SEHNR and CDR2 is FQNEAQ (reference sequence). Trimming cost V 5 bases and J 6 bases, with 14 bases left between them. In DNA form, the CDR3 reads TGTGCCAGCAGCCCACGGACAGCGGTTAATTCACCCCTCCACTTT. It specifies CASSPRTAVNSPLHF.

The chain carries TRBV4-1 and TRBJ1-4, with D uncertain. This CDR3 comprises 17 residues. Germline-derived CDR1 and CDR2 are MGHRA and YSYEKL. With 0 bases removed from V and 8 bases from J, the gap between germline ends came to 19 bases. The CDR3 reads CASSQDLPGGIWEKLFF. As DNA, the CDR3 is TGCGCCAGCAGCCAAGATCTCCCGGGAGGTATCTGGGAAAAACTGTTTTTT.

DNA for the CDR3: TGTGCCAGCAGCGTAGCTCCCAGGGAACCCTACAATGAGCAGTTCTTC. Amino acid sequence: CASSVAPREPYNEQFF. The chain is built from TRBV9 and TRBJ2-1; the D gene is possibly TRBD1 (5 bases). The germline V and J ends were trimmed by 0 bases and 2 bases, with 12 bases remaining between them. The germline gives CDR1 SGDLS, CDR2 YYNGEE. The CDR3 sequence is 16 residues long.

The chain carries TRBV4-3 and TRBJ2-3, with 7 bases aligning to TRBD2. This CDR3 is 14 amino acids long. Trimming cost V 2 bases and J 1 base; bases outside gene matches: 0. Per the germline V gene, CDR1 is LGHNA and CDR2 is YSLEER. CDR3 protein: CASSQLAGTDTQYF. CDR3 nucleotide sequence: TGCGCCAGCAGCCAACTAGCGGGCACAGATACGCAGTATTTT.

CDR3: CASTESRLASYTGELFF. The CDR3 DNA follows: TGTGCCAGCACCGAGTCCAGACTAGCGTCGTACACCGGGGAGCTGTTTTTT. The chain employs TRBV3-1 (or the pseudogene TRBV3-2) and TRBJ2-2; 8 bases map to TRBD2. V was clipped by 7 bases and J by 3 bases; unmatched bases: 13. Germline V gene data show CDR1 as LGHDT and CDR2 as YNNKEL (reference sequence). The CDR3 extends over 17 amino acids.

This clone was observed a handful of times. The chain combines TRBV29-1 with TRBJ2-7, with D possibly being TRBD1 (6 bases). Germline V gene lookup returns CDR1 SQVTM and CDR2 ANQGSEA. V shed 4 bases and J shed 6 bases, with 13 bases lying between them. The CDR3 is 12 residues long. The CDR3 is CSVGSQGPEQYF. As DNA, the CDR3 is TGCAGCGTTGGATCCCAGGGGCCCGAGCAGTACTTC.

This clone was counted once. CDR3 coding DNA: TGTGCCAGCAGCCTGGGACAGGGACTGTACGAGCAGTACTTC. Protein product: CASSLGQGLYEQYF. This chain connects TRBV11-2 to TRBJ2-7, with 9 bases matching TRBD1. With 5 bases clipped from V and 4 bases from J, the junction kept 6 bases outside the gene matches. CDR1 is SGHAT, CDR2 FQNNGV, per germline. CDR3 length equals 14 residues.

The V and J genes are TRBV5-1 and TRBJ1-5; 11 bases line up with TRBD1. Germline CDR1 SGHRS, CDR2 YFSETQ. J was trimmed by 3 bases and V by 2 bases; bases with no gene match: 4. The CDR3 is made up of 16 amino acids. In DNA, the CDR3 is TGCGCCAGCAGCTTCGGACAGGGGGCGTCCAATCAGCCCCAGCATTTT. Translating it yields CASSFGQGASNQPQHF.

The chain couples TRBV28 to TRBJ2-7, with D tentatively TRBD1 (6 bases). V lost 8 bases and J lost 4, with 12 bases in between. The germline V gene has CDR1 MDHEN and CDR2 SYDVKM. The CDR3 is made up of 12 amino acids. CDR3 region: CASGGQIYEQYF. The CDR3 nucleotides read TGTGCCAGCGGGGGACAAATATACGAGCAGTACTTC.

The V and J genes are TRBV5-1 and TRBJ1-1; D ambiguous. The germline gives CDR1 SGHRS, CDR2 YFSETQ. The V gene lost 0 bases and the J gene lost 3 bases, with 12 bases spanning the gap. The CDR3 contains 15 residues. The CDR3 reads CASSLVSLGDTEAFF. The CDR3 nucleotides read TGCGCCAGCAGCTTGGTGTCCCTCGGAGACACTGAAGCTTTCTTT.

The chain employs TRBV5-1 and TRBJ1-1; D remains unclear. V was trimmed by 5 bases and J by 1 base, leaving 9 bases between them. Germline lookup yields CDR1 SGHRS and CDR2 YFSETQ. The CDR3 is 13 amino acids. CDR3 bases: TGCGCCAGCAGATACAGTCGGAACACTGAAGCTTTCTTT. The encoded protein is CASRYSRNTEAFF.

The chain joins TRBV12-5 to TRBJ1-5; 7 nucleotides agree with TRBD1. With 6 bases clipped from V and 4 bases from J, the junction kept 15 bases outside the gene matches. Looked up from germline, CDR1 is LGHNT and CDR2 is FRNRAP. The CDR3 contains 17 residues. The DNA for the CDR3 is TGTGCTAGTGGGACTATAAAAAGGGACAGCGGAAATCAGCCCCAGCATTTT. As protein: CASGTIKRDSGNQPQHF.

The chain combines TRBV18 with TRBJ1-3; D not certain. V lost 3 bases, J lost 2 bases, and 14 bases lay in between. Germline V gene sequence: CDR1 KGHSH, CDR2 LQKENI. This CDR3 is 16 amino acids long. The CDR3, as DNA: TGTGCCAGCTCACCTCTGGCACCACAAGCTGGAAACACCATATATTTT. It codes for CASSPLAPQAGNTIYF.